The sequence of this TCR beta chain was determined in a study of blood T cells in healthy people across ages. About this clonotype: Its antigen remains unidentified. An end of the junction does not agree with germline; a read error may underlie this.

Findings and caveats of the study: Age advanced and TCR beta diversity per million T cells fell, roughly linearly. For the donors, CMV status was unknown and possibly confounded expanded clonotype changes.

With a J-beta primer mix and a sample-barcoded 5' primer, a second PCR ran about 6 to 11 cycles. Each sample yielded at least 3 million CDR3-containing paired-end reads. TCRdb reprocessed the 5' RACE reads via MiXCR and lists one record per CDR3 protein. Seen here are 980,000 or so distinct CDR3 sequences, around 48% observed once, and the top ten hold roughly an eighth. The sequence was obtained from a man aged 30-40 years in good health. The sample was blood.

The CDR3 sequence is CAGSLDERVAYEQYF. In DNA form, the CDR3 reads TGTGCCGGCAGCTTAGATGAGCGGGTCGCCTACGAGCAGTACTTC. The chain is built from TRBV11-3 and TRBJ2-7; D perhaps matches TRBD2 (6 bases). CDR3 size: 15 residues. The germline V gene has CDR1 SGHNT and CDR2 YENEEA. Combining the CDR3 with reference TRBV11-3 and TRBJ2-7 gives the whole variable domain EAGVVQSPRYKIIEKKQPVAFWCNPISGHNTLYWYLQNLGQGPELLIRYENEEAVDDSQLPKDRFSAERLKGVDSTLKIQPAELGDSAVYLCAGSLDERVAYEQYFGPGTRLTVT.